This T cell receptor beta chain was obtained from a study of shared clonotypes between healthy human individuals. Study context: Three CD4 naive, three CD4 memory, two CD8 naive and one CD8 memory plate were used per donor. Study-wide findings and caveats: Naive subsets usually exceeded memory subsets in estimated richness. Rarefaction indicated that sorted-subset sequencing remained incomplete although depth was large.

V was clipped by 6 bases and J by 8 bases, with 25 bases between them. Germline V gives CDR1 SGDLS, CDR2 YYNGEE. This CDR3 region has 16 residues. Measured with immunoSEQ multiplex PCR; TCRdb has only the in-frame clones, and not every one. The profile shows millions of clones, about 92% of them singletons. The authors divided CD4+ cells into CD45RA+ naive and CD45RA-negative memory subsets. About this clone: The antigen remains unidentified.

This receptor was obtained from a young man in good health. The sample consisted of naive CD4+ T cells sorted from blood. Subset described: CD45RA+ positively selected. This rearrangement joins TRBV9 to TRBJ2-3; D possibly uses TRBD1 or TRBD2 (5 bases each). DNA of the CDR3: TGTGCCAGCACCCTCGAGGGGTCCCCTCTCATGGGTACGCAGTATTTT. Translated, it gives CASTLEGSPLMGTQYF.